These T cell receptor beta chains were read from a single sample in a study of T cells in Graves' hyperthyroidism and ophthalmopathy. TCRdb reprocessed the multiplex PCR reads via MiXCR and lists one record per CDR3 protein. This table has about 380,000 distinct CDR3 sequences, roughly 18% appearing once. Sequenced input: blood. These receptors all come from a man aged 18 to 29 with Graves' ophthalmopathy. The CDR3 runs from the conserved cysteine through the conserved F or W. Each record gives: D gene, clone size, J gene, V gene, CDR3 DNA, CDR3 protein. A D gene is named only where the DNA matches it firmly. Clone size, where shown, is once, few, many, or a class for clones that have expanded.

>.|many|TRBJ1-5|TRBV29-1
TGCAGCGTTGCAAGGGATCCGTATCAGCCCCAGCATTTT
CSVARDPYQPQHF
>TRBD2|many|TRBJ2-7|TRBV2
TGTGCCAGCAGTGGTCTAGCGGGGAACGAGGGGTACTTC
CASSGLAGNEGYF
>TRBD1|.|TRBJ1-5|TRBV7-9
TGTGCCAGCAGCTTTACAGGGGCCCCCCAGCCCCAGCATTTT
CASSFTGAPQPQHF
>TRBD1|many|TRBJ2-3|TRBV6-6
TGTGCCAGCAGTTATCTCGGGACAGGGCAACGGGATACGCAGTATTTT
CASSYLGTGQRDTQYF
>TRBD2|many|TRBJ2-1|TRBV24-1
TGTGCCACCAGTGATTTGACGAGCGGGGGGGCCTTCCATGAGCAGTTCTTC
CATSDLTSGGAFHEQFF
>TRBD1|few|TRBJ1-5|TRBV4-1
TGCGCCAGCAGCCAAGAGCGGCAGGGGGCGCGAAGCAATCAGCCCCAGCATTTT
CASSQERQGARSNQPQHF
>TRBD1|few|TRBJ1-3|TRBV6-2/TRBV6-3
TGTGCCAGCAGTTACTCGAGGACAGGGTTCCGGAACACCATATATTTT
CASSYSRTGFRNTIYF
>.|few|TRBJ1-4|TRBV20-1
TGCAGTGCTAGTTTGTCAGGGCCAGAAAAACTGTTTTTT
CSASLSGPEKLFF
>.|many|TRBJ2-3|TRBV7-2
TGTGCCAGCAGCGCCTCGGACTACTCTACGCAGTATTTT
CASSASDYSTQYF
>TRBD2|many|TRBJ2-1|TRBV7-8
TGTGCCAGCAGCTCGCTAACTAGCGGGTATGAGCAGTTCTTC
CASSSLTSGYEQFF
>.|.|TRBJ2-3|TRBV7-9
TGTGCCAGCAGCTCGGACGGGGTAGGTCCCACAGATACGCAGTATTTT
CASSSDGVGPTDTQYF